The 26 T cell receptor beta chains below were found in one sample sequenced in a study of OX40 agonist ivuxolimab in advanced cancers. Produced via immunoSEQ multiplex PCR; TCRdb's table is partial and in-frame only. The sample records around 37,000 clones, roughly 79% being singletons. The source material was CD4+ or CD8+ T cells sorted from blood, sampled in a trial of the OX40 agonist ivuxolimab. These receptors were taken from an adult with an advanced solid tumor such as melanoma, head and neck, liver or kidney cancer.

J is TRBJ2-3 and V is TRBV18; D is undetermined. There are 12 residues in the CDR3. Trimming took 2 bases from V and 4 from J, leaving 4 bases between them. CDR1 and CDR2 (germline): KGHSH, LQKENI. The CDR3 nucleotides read TGTGCCAGCTCACCAATACCAGATACGCAGTATTTT. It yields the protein CASSPIPDTQYF.

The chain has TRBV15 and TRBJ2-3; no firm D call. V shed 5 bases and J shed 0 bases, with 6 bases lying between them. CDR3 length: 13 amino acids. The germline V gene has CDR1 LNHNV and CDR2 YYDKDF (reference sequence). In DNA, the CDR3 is TGTGCCACCAGCGTACAGAGCACAGATACGCAGTATTTT. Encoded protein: CATSVQSTDTQYF.

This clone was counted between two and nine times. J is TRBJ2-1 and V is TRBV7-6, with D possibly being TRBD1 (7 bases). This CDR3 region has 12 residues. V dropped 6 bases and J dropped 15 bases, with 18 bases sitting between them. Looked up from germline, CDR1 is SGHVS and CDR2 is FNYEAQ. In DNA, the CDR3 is TGTGCCAGCAGTGGCACCGCGGGACAGAGGTTCTTC. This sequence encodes CASSGTAGQRFF.

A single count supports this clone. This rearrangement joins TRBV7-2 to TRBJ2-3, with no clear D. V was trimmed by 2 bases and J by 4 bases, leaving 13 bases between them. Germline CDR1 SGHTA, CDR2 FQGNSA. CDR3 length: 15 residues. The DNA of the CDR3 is TGTGCCAGCAGCTTAAAGGGCAGCGTTGCAGATACGCAGTATTTT. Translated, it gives CASSLKGSVADTQYF.

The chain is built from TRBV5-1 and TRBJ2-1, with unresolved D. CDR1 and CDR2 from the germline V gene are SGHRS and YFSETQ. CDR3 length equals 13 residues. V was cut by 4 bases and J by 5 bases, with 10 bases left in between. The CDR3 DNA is TGCGCCAGCAGCCTTAGGAACAACAATGAGCAGTTCTTC. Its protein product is CASSLRNNNEQFF.

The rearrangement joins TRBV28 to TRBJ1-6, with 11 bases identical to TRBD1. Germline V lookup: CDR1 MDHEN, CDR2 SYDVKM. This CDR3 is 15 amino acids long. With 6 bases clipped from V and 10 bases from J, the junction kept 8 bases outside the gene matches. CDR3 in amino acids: CASRFPGTGGSPLHF. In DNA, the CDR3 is TGTGCCAGCAGATTCCCGGGGACAGGGGGGTCACCCCTCCACTTT.

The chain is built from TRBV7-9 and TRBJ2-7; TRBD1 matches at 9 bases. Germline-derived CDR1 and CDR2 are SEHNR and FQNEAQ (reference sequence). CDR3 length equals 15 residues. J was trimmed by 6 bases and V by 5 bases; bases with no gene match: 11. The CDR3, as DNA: TGTGCCAGCAGCCCGACCGGGACAGGGCTCGGCGAGCAGTACTTC. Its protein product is CASSPTGTGLGEQYF.

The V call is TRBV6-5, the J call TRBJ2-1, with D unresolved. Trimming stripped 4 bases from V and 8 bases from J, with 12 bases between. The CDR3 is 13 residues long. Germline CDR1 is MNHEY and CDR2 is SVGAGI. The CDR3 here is CASSSGLVYEQFF. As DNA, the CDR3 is TGTGCCAGCAGTTCGGGTTTGGTCTATGAGCAGTTCTTC.

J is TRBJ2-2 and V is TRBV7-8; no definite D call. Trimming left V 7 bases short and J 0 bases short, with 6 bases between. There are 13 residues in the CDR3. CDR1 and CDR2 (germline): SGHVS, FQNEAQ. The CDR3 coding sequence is TGTGCCAGCAACGATCCGAACACCGGGGAGCTGTTTTTT. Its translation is CASNDPNTGELFF.

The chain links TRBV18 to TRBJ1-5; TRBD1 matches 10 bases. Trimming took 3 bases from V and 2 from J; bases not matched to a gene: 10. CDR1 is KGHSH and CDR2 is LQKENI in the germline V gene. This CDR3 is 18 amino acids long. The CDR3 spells CASSPPLGTGAGNQPQHF. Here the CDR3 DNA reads TGTGCCAGCTCACCTCCGTTAGGGACAGGGGCGGGCAATCAGCCCCAGCATTTT. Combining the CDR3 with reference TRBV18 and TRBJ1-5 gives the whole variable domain NAGVMQNPRHLVRRRGQEARLRCSPMKGHSHVYWYRQLPEEGLKFMVYLQKENIIDESGMPKERFSAEFPKEGPSILRIQQVVRGDSAAYFCASSPPLGTGAGNQPQHFGDGTRLSIL.

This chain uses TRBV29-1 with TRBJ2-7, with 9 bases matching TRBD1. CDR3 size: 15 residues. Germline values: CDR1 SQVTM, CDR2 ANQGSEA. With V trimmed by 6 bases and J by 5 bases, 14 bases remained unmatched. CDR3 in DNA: TGCAGCGTCGCAGGTCTGACAGGGGGGGTTAACGAGCAGTACTTC. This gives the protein CSVAGLTGGVNEQYF.

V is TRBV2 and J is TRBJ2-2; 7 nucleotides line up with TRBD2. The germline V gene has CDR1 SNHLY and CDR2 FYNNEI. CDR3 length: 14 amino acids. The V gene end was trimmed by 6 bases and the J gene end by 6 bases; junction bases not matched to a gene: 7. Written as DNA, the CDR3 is TGTGCCAGCAGGTTGAGCGGGGAGGCCGGGGAGCTGTTTTTT. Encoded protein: CASRLSGEAGELFF.

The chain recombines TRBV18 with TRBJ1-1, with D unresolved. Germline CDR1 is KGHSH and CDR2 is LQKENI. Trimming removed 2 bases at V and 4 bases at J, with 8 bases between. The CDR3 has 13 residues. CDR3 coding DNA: TGTGCCAGCTCACCAAAGGGTAGCACTGAAGCTTTCTTT. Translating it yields CASSPKGSTEAFF.

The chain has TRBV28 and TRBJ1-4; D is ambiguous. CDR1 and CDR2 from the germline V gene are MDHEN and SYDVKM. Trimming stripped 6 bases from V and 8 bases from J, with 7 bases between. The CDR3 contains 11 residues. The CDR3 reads CASSTLEKLFF. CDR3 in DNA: TGTGCCAGCAGCACCTTGGAAAAACTGTTTTTT.

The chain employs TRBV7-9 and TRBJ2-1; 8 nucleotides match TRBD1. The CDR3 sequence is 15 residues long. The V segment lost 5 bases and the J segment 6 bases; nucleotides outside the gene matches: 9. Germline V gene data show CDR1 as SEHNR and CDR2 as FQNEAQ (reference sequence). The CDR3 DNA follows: TGTGCCAGCAGCGTAAAGACAGGGGAGATCAATGAGCAGTTCTTC. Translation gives CASSVKTGEINEQFF.

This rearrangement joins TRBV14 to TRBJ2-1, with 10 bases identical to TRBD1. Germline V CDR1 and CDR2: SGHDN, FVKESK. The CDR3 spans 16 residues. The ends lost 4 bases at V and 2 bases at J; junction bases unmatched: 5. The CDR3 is CASSRLGQGAYNEQFF. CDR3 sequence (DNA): TGTGCCAGCAGCCGACTAGGACAGGGGGCCTACAATGAGCAGTTCTTC.

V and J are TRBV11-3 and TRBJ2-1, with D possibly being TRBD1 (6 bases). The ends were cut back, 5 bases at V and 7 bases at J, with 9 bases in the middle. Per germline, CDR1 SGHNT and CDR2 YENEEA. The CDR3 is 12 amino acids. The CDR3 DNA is TGTGCCAGCAGCCCGCAGGGGAATGAGCAGTTCTTC. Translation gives CASSPQGNEQFF.

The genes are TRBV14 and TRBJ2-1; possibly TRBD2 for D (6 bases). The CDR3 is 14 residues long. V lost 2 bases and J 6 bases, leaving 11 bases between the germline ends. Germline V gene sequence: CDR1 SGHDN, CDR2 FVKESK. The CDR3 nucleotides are TGTGCCAGCAGCCAACTCCTAGCGAGCAATGAGCAGTTCTTC. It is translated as CASSQLLASNEQFF.

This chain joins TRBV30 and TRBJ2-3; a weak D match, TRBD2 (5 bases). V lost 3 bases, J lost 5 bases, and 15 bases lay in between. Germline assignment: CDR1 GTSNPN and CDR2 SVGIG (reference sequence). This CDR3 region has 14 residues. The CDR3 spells CAWRKGPAGDTQYF. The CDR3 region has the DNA TGTGCCTGGAGGAAAGGGCCTGCGGGAGATACGCAGTATTTT. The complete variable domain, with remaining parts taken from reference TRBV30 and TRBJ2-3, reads SQTIHQWPATLVQPVGSPLSLECTVEGTSNPNLYWYRQAAGRGLQLLFYSVGIGQISSEVPQNLSASRPQDRQFILSSKKLLLSDSGFYLCAWRKGPAGDTQYFGPGTRLTVL.

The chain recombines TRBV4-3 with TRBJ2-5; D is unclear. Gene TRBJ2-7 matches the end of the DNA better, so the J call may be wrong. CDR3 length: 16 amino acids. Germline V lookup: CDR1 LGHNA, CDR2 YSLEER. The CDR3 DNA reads TGCGCCAGCAGCCAAGATGGTGCCGGTCTGACGTACGAGCAGTACTTC. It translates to CASSQDGAGLTYEQYF.

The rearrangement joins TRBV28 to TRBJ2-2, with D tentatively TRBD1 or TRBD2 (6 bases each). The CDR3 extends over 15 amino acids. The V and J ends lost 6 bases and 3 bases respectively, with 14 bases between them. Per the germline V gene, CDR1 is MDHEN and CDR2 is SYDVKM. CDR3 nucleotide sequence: TGTGCCAGCAGCTTGGGGGGCGCGGACACCGGGGAGCTGTTTTTT. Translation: CASSLGGADTGELFF.

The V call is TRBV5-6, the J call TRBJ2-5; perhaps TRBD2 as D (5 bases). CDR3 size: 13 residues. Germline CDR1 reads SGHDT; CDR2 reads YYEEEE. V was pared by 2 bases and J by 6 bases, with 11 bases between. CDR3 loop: CASSLGLGKTQYF. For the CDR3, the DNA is TGTGCCAGCAGCTTAGGACTCGGGAAGACCCAGTACTTC.

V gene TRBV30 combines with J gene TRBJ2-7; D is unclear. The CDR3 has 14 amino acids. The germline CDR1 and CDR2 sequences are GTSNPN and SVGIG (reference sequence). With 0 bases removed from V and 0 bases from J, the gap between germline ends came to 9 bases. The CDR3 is CAWSVLRYSYEQYF. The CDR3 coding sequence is TGTGCCTGGAGTGTATTGCGGTACTCCTACGAGCAGTACTTC.

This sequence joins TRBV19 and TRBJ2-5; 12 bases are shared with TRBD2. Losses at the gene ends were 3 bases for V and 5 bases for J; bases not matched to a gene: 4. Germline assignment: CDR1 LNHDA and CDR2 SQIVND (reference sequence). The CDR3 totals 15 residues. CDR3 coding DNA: TGTGCCAGTAGTATGGGCCTAGCGGGAGGGGAGACCCAGTACTTC. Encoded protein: CASSMGLAGGETQYF.

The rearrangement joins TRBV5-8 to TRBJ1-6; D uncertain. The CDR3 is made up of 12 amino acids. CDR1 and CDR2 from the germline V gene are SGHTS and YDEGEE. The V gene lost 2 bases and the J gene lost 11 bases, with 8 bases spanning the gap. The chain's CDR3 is CASSFVGTPLHF. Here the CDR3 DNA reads TGTGCCAGCAGCTTTGTGGGGACACCCCTCCACTTT.

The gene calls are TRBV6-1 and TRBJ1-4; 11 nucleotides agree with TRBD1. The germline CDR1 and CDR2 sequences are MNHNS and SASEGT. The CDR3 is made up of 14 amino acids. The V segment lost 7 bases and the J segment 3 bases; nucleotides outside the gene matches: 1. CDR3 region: CASTGQGANEKLFF. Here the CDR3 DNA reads TGTGCCAGCACGGGACAGGGGGCTAATGAAAAACTGTTTTTT.